The present T cell receptor (beta chain) was sequenced within a study of T-cell memory formation after mild COVID-19. Study conclusions and caveats: Day 15 to 85 contracting clones showed balanced CD4/CD8; later expanders leaned CD4+. Detection of some responders pre-infection suggested pre-existing cross-reactive memory T cells participated.

This clonotype was observed a few times. The antigen remains undetermined. cDNA libraries for TCR alpha and TCR beta, carrying sample barcodes and UMIs, came from 5'RACE with constant-segment primers. TCRdb analysed the 5' RACE reads with MiXCR anew, one entry per CDR3 protein. This sample has 250,000 to 300,000 distinct CDR3 sequences; 15% occur once, and the top ten carry about a fifth. The CDR3 loop spans 15 amino acids. With 6 bases clipped from V and 9 bases from J, the junction kept 15 bases outside the gene matches. Germline CDR1 SGHTA, CDR2 FQGTGA. This clonotype originated in a man between 18 and 29 years old who had mild COVID-19 (a few samples of this study predate the infection). Cell type and time point are not known. Sequencing used PBMCs or a T cell subset sorted from them (not recorded which). The chain uses TRBV7-3 and TRBJ2-3; 7 bases map to TRBD1. The CDR3 region is CASRPTGNPAQTQYF. The CDR3 DNA is TGTGCCAGCAGACCGACAGGGAACCCCGCCCAGACGCAGTATTTT.